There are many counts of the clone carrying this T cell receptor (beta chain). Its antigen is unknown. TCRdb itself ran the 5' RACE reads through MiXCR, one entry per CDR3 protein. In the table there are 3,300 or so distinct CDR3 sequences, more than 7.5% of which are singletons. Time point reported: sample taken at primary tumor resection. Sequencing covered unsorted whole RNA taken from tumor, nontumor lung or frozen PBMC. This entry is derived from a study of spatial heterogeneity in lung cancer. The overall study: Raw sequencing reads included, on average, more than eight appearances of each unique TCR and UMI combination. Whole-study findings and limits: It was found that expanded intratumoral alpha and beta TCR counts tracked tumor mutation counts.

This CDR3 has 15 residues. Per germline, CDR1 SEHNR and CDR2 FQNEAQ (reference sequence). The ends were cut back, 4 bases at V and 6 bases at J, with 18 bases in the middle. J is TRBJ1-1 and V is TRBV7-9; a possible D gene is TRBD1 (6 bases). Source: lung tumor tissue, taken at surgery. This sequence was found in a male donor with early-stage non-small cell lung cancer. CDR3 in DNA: TGTGCCAGCAGCTCTCCGGGGCAGGGGCTCGCTGAAGCTTTCTTT. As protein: CASSSPGQGLAEAFF. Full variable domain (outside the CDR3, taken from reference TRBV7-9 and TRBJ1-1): DTGVSQNPRHKITKRGQNVTFRCDPISEHNRLYWYRQTLGQGPEFLTYFQNEAQLEKSRLLSDRFSAERPKGSFSTLEIQRTEQGDSAMYLCASSSPGQGLAEAFFGQGTRLTVV.